This is a list of T cell receptor beta chains from one sample in a study of identical twins' blood T cells. TCRdb re-derived calls from the 5' RACE reads in MiXCR, one entry per CDR3 protein. The profile shows a few hundred thousand distinct CDR3 sequences, over 25% of them singletons. Sequenced material: PBMCs. These receptors were taken from a woman between 18 and 55 years old in good health. Each CDR3 is given with its conserved first and last residue. A D gene is named only where the DNA matches it firmly. Only part of the rows carry a size: once, few, many, or a class if the clone is expanded.

d_call	v_call	cdr3_length	clone_size	j_call	cdr3_aa	cdr3_nt
.	TRBV4-3	15	.	TRBJ2-7	CASSQGVRKDYEQYF	TGCGCCAGCAGCCAAGGAGTCAGAAAAGACTACGAGCAGTACTTC
.	TRBV6-5	14	many	TRBJ2-1	CASSFSLAPNEQFF	TGTGCCAGCAGTTTCTCCCTAGCGCCCAATGAGCAGTTCTTC
.	TRBV2	15	.	TRBJ2-1	CASSEVVGSYNEQFF	TGTGCCAGCAGTGAGGTAGTTGGGTCCTACAATGAGCAGTTCTTC
TRBD2	TRBV19	15	.	TRBJ2-1	CASRTSGSWDNEQFF	TGTGCCAGTAGGACCAGCGGGAGCTGGGACAATGAGCAGTTCTTC
.	TRBV10-3	17	.	TRBJ2-3	CAISDAVDSPTTDTQYF	TGTGCCATCAGTGATGCAGTGGACTCTCCAACCACAGATACGCAGTATTTT
TRBD1	TRBV4-3	16	many	TRBJ2-1	CASSQRSQGAHNEQFF	TGCGCCAGCAGCCAAAGGTCACAGGGGGCCCACAATGAGCAGTTCTTC
.	TRBV29-1	13	.	TRBJ1-1	CSGLPGFDTEAFF	TGCAGCGGTTTACCAGGTTTCGACACTGAAGCTTTCTTT
.	TRBV15	15	few	TRBJ1-4	CATSRVVSTNEKLFF	TGTGCCACCAGCAGAGTGGTCTCAACTAATGAAAAACTGTTTTTT
.	TRBV11-2	18	.	TRBJ2-3	CASSLVLEGSGGTDTQYF	TGTGCCAGCAGCTTAGTCCTAGAAGGTAGTGGGGGCACAGATACGCAGTATTTT
TRBD1	TRBV7-8	16	few	TRBJ1-6	CASSYVKGARNSPLHF	TGTGCCAGCAGCTACGTAAAGGGGGCACGGAATTCACCCCTCCACTTT
TRBD1	TRBV20-1	14	.	TRBJ1-1	CSATWGTGSAEAFF	TGCAGTGCCACCTGGGGGACAGGGTCAGCTGAAGCTTTCTTT
.	TRBV11-2	15	.	TRBJ1-1	CASSLDGPGGTEAFF	TGTGCCAGCAGCTTAGATGGACCAGGTGGGACTGAAGCTTTCTTT
.	TRBV20-1	13	few	TRBJ1-2	CSAFLRSRGGYTF	TGCAGTGCTTTCCTACGAAGTCGGGGTGGCTACACCTTC
.	TRBV20-1	12	few	TRBJ2-5	CSAARRRETQYF	TGCAGTGCTGCTCGGAGGAGGGAGACCCAGTACTTC
.	TRBV11-2	14	few	TRBJ2-2	CASSPRAGTGELFF	TGTGCCAGCAGCCCTAGGGCCGGAACCGGGGAGCTGTTTTTT
TRBD2	TRBV9	17	few	TRBJ2-3	CASGGRDLAGVADTQYF	TGTGCCAGCGGAGGACGGGATCTAGCGGGGGTGGCAGATACGCAGTATTTT
.	TRBV18	14	.	TRBJ1-1	CASSPQGVNTEAFF	TGTGCCAGCTCACCACAGGGCGTGAACACTGAAGCTTTCTTT
TRBD1	TRBV20-1	14	few	TRBJ1-4	CSAGRQGASEKLFF	TGCAGTGCAGGCAGACAGGGGGCAAGTGAAAAACTGTTTTTT
.	TRBV7-8	16	.	TRBJ1-1	CASSLRLLLGDTEAFF	TGTGCCAGCAGCTTAAGACTCCTACTCGGGGACACTGAAGCTTTCTTT
.	TRBV3-1	14	few	TRBJ1-5	CASSLKVGDQPQHF	TGTGCCAGCAGCCTTAAGGTGGGAGATCAGCCCCAGCATTTT
.	TRBV12-5	18	.	TRBJ2-6	CASGLTPDGASGANVLTF	TGTGCTAGTGGTTTGACCCCGGACGGAGCCTCTGGGGCCAACGTCCTGACTTTC
.	TRBV9	14	.	TRBJ2-3	CASSVEQGTDTQYF	TGTGCCAGCAGCGTAGAACAAGGCACAGATACGCAGTATTTT
.	TRBV7-6	15	few	TRBJ2-3	CASSLSSSSTDTQYF	TGTGCCAGCAGCTTATCATCTTCTAGCACAGATACGCAGTATTTT
.	TRBV20-1	13	few	TRBJ2-3	CSARDRGPDTQYF	TGCAGTGCTAGAGATCGCGGACCAGATACGCAGTATTTT
.	TRBV14	14	.	TRBJ1-2	CASSQVQGRDGYTF	TGTGCCAGCAGCCAAGTACAGGGAAGAGATGGCTACACCTTC
.	TRBV5-1	15	.	TRBJ2-1	CTSSLGDTMGDEQFF	TGCACCAGCAGCTTGGGTGATACAATGGGCGATGAGCAGTTCTTC
TRBD2	TRBV9	17	.	TRBJ2-1	CASSVGAGGSDYNEQFF	TGTGCCAGCAGCGTAGGAGCGGGAGGGAGTGATTACAATGAGCAGTTCTTC
TRBD1	TRBV24-1	16	.	TRBJ2-7	CATNRDGTGGSYEQYF	TGTGCCACGAATCGGGACGGGACAGGGGGCAGCTACGAGCAGTACTTC
.	TRBV20-1	12	.	TRBJ2-3	CSARSSAYTQYF	TGCAGTGCTAGATCGTCGGCATATACGCAGTATTTT
.	TRBV3-1	14	many	TRBJ1-1	CASSLRSRNTEAFF	TGTGCCAGCAGCCTCCGGTCCCGGAACACTGAAGCTTTCTTT
TRBD1	TRBV14	15	few	TRBJ1-1	CASSQQGAVSTEAFF	TGTGCCAGCAGCCAGCAGGGGGCCGTTTCAACTGAAGCTTTCTTT
TRBD1	TRBV20-1	13	few	TRBJ1-1	CSARPTGGTEAFF	TGCAGTGCTAGACCTACAGGGGGCACTGAAGCTTTCTTT
.	TRBV29-1	13	few	TRBJ2-7	CSASDTRSYEQYF	TGCAGCGCTAGCGACACCAGGAGTTACGAGCAGTACTTC